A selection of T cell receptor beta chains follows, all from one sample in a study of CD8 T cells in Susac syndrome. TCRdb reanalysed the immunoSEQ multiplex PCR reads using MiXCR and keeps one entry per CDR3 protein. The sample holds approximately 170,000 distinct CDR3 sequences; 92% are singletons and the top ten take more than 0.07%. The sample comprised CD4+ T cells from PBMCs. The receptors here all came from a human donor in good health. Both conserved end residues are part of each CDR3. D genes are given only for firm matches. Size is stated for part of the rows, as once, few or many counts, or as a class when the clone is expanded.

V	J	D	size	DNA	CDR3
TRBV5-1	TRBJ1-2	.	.	TGCGCCAGCAGCTTAGGGATTGCTGGGGACTATGGCTACACCTTC	CASSLGIAGDYGYTF
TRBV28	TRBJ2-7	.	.	TGTGCCAGCAATCCACGGGGGTCCCGGGGCGAGCAGTACTTC	CASNPRGSRGEQYF
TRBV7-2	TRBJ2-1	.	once	TGTGCCAGCAGCTTATACGGTAATGAGCAGTTCTTC	CASSLYGNEQFF
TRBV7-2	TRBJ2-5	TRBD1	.	TGTGCCAGCAGCTTTGACTACAGGGGGGATGAGACCCAGTACTTC	CASSFDYRGDETQYF
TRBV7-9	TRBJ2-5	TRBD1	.	TGTGCCAGCAGCTTTAGACCACAGGGGAGAGAGACCCAGTACTTC	CASSFRPQGRETQYF
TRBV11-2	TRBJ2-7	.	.	TGTGCCAGCAGCTACGCCCAGGGTCGCGAGCAGTACTTC	CASSYAQGREQYF
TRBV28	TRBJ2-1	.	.	TGTGCCAGCAGTTTATCAGGGACTGAGCAGTTCTTC	CASSLSGTEQFF
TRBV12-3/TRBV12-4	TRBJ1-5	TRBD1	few	TGTGCCAGCACTGGACAGGAATATCAGCCCCAGCATTTT	CASTGQEYQPQHF
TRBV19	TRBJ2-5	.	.	TGTGCCAGTTCGCCAAGGGGTCGGGGCGCTTCAGAGACCCAGTACTTC	CASSPRGRGASETQYF
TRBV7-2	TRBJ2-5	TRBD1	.	TGTGCCAGCAGCCCACAGGGGCGCCAAGAGACCCAGTACTTC	CASSPQGRQETQYF
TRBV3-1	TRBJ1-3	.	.	TGTGCCAGCACACGGGATTCAAAGGGATATACTGGAAACACCATATATTTT	CASTRDSKGYTGNTIYF
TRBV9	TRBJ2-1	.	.	TGTGCCAGCAGCCCAGGGGCGGGTGAATACAATGAGCAGTTCTTC	CASSPGAGEYNEQFF
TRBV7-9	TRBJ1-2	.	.	TGTGCCAGCAGCTTATTGGACCACTATGGCTACACCTTC	CASSLLDHYGYTF
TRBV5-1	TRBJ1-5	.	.	TGCGCCAGCAGCTTGGAAGGCCATCAGCCCCAGCATTTT	CASSLEGHQPQHF
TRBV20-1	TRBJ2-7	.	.	TGCAGTGCTAGAGACGAGGCTAGGTACGAGCAGTACTTC	CSARDEARYEQYF
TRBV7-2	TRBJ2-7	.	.	TGTGCCAGCAGCTTTGGCCCAGCTTCCTACGAGCAGTACTTC	CASSFGPASYEQYF
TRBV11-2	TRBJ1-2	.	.	TGTGCCAGCAGCTTTTCGGGACCGATACATGGCTACACCTTC	CASSFSGPIHGYTF
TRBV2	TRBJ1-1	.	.	.	CASRPGQGEAEAFFF
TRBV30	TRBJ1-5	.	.	TGTGCCTGGAGTGTGGGGGCCGATCAGCCCCAGCATTTT	CAWSVGADQPQHF
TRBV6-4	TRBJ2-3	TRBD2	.	TGTGCCAGCAGTGAGGGGGCGGGAGGGACAGATACGCAGTATTTT	CASSEGAGGTDTQYF
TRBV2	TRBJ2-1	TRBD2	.	TGTGCCAGCAGTGAAGCCCGAACTAGCGGGGCGGATGAGCAGTTCTTC	CASSEARTSGADEQFF
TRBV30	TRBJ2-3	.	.	TGTGCCTGGAAGTGGTCCACAGATACGCAGTATTTT	CAWKWSTDTQYF
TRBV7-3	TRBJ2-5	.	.	TGTGCCAGCAGCTTGGGTAACGGAGAGACCCAGTACTTC	CASSLGNGETQYF
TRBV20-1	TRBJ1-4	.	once	TGCAGTGCTGGACAAAGCCGGGACGCAACTAATGAAAAACTGTTTTTT	CSAGQSRDATNEKLFF
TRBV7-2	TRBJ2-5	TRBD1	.	TGTGCCAGCAGCCCACAGGGGAACCAAGAGACCCAGTACTTC	CASSPQGNQETQYF
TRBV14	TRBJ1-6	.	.	TGTGCCAGCAGCCAAGGCTTTAATTCACCCCTCCACTTT	CASSQGFNSPLHF
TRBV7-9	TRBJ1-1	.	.	TGTGCCAGCAGCCAACAGGGTTGGGGCGAAGCTTTCTTT	CASSQQGWGEAFF
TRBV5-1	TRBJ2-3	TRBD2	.	TGCGCCAGCAGCCCCTCCCCGGGAGGGCCAAAAGATACGCAGTATTTT	CASSPSPGGPKDTQYF
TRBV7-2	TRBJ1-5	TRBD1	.	TGTGCCAGCAGCCCCGACGCAGGGGGGCAGCCCCAGCATTTT	CASSPDAGGQPQHF
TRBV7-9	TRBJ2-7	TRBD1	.	TGTGCCAGCAGTCAACGGGACAGGGCGTACGAGCAGTACTTC	CASSQRDRAYEQYF
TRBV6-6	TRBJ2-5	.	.	TGTGCCAGCAGACTCGAAGATGGGGGTTGGGAGACCCAGTACTTC	CASRLEDGGWETQYF
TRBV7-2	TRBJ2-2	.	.	TGTGCCAGCAGCTTAGGGGCCACCGGGGAGCTGTTTTTT	CASSLGATGELFF
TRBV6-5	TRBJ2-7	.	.	TGTGCCAGCAGTCCCGTGGGACGGCCAGAGCAGTACTTC	CASSPVGRPEQYF
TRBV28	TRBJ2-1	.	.	TGTGCCAGCAGTCGTTCGACTGGTTCCAATGAGCAGTTCTTC	CASSRSTGSNEQFF
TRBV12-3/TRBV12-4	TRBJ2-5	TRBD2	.	TGTGCCAGCAGTTTAGCCGGACTAGCGGGCTGGGAGACCCAGTACTTC	CASSLAGLAGWETQYF
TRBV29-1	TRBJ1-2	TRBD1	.	TGCAGCGTCGCGGGGACAGAGGGTAGCTATGGCTACACCTTC	CSVAGTEGSYGYTF
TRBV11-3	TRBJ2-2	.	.	TGTGCCAGCAGCTTGATTAGTAATACCGGGGAGCTGTTTTTT	CASSLISNTGELFF
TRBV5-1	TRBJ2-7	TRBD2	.	TGCGCCAGCAGCCAACTGACTAGCGGGAGGGACTACGAGCAGTACTTC	CASSQLTSGRDYEQYF
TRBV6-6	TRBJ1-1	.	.	TGTGCCAGCAGGAGACAGTACGCGGATCCTGAAGCTTTCTTT	CASRRQYADPEAFF
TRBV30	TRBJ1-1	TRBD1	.	TGTGCCTGGGGTCACAGGGGGCAGAACACTGAAGCTTTCTTT	CAWGHRGQNTEAFF
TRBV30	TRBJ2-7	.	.	TGTGCCTGGACGCGTGTCCCCGGGTCCAAGTACGAGCAGTACTTC	CAWTRVPGSKYEQYF
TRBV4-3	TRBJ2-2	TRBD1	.	TGCGCCAGCAGCCAGGGGACAGGGACCTACACCGGGGAGCTGTTTTTT	CASSQGTGTYTGELFF
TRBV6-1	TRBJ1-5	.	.	TGTGCCAGCAGCAACAGCAATCAGCCCCAGCATTTT	CASSNSNQPQHF
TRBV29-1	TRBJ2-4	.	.	TGCAGCGTTGCGGACGGGGTAAACATTCAGTACTTC	CSVADGVNIQYF
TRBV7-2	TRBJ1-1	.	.	TGTGCCAGCAGTCATACCCGGGGGGACACTGAAGCTTTCTTT	CASSHTRGDTEAFF
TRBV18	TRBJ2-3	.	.	TGTGCCAGCTCGCGTGATACGCAGTATTTT	CASSRDTQYF
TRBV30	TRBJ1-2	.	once	TGTGCCTGGAGTCCGGGGTATGGCTACACCTTC	CAWSPGYGYTF
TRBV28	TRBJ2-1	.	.	TGTGCCAGCAGAGAGGTGAGTGAGCAGTTCTTC	CASREVSEQFF
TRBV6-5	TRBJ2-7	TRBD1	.	TGTGCCAGCAGGACAGGGCTCGAGCAGTACTTC	CASRTGLEQYF
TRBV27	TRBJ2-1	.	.	TGTGCCAGCAGTTTGGGCTTCTCCTCCTACAATGAGCAGTTCTTC	CASSLGFSSYNEQFF
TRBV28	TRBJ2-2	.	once	TGTGCCAGCAGTTTAAGAGGGCGAGGCACCGGGGAGCTGTTTTTT	CASSLRGRGTGELFF
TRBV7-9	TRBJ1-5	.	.	TGTGCCAGCAGCTTATATATCGGGCAGTTCAATCAGCCCCAGCATTTT	CASSLYIGQFNQPQHF
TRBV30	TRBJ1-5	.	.	TGTGCCTGGAGTTTTTCCGACAGTGCCTTTCTTCAGCCCCAGCATTTT	CAWSFSDSAFLQPQHF
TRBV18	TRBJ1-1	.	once	TGTGCCAGCTCACCCCATAGGGGCTACACTGAAGCTTTCTTT	CASSPHRGYTEAFF
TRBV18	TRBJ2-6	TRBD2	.	TGTGCCAGCTCACCACGCAGCGGGGGCTCTGGGGCCAACGTCCTGACTTTC	CASSPRSGGSGANVLTF
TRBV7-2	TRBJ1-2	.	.	TGTGCCAGCAGCTTAGCGTCTAGTGGGTTATATGGCTACACCTTC	CASSLASSGLYGYTF
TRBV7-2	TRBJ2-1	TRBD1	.	TGTGCCAGCAGCCCTCCGGGACAGGGGCCTTCCTACAATGAGCAGTTCTTC	CASSPPGQGPSYNEQFF
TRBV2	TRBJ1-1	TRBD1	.	TGTGCCAGCAGTGACTCTGGACAGGGGGCAAGGGCTTTCTTT	CASSDSGQGARAFF
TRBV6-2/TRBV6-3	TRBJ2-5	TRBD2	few	TGTGCCAGCAGTGCCCTAGCGGAAGAGACCCAGTACTTC	CASSALAEETQYF
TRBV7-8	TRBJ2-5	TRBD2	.	TGTGCCAGCAGCTGGGGGGGAGGAGAGACCCAGTACTTC	CASSWGGGETQYF